This passage covers 29 T cell receptor beta chains from one sample sequenced in a study of CD8+CD57+ T cells in acquired aplastic anemia. Only patients with CD8+CD57+ cell expansion on flow cytometry were chosen for sequencing. For CDR3 and TCR beta VDJ profiling, genomic DNA was the template used. TCRdb independently ran MiXCR on the reads; one entry per CDR3 protein. The sample yields a few hundred thousand distinct CDR3 sequences, roughly 45% seen once. The sample was sorted CD4+, CD8+, or CD8+CD57+ T cells (not recorded which) from PBMCs. The source of these receptors is a human donor with aplastic anemia.

A single count supports this clonotype. A junction boundary mismatches the germline segment, possibly from a read error. V gene TRBV7-2 combines with J gene TRBJ2-7, with D tentatively TRBD1 (6 bases). From germline, CDR1 is SGHTA and CDR2 FQGNSA. This CDR3 is 14 amino acids long. This chain's CDR3 is CASSLLGGIYKQYF. Here the CDR3 DNA reads TGTGCCAGCAGCTTACTAGGGGGAATCTACAAGCAGTACTTC.

The table lists this clonotype with many counts. The chain has TRBV5-1 and TRBJ2-7; D may be TRBD1 or TRBD2 (5 bases each). Germline V CDR1 and CDR2: SGHRS, YFSETQ. The CDR3 loop spans 15 amino acids. Deletions cut 0 bases from V and 3 bases from J, with 13 bases between. As DNA, the CDR3 is TGCGCCAGCAGCTTGGCAGGGACCCCCTTCTACGAGCAGTACTTC. Residues: CASSLAGTPFYEQYF.

At least ten counts were recorded for this clonotype. The chain links TRBV11-3 to TRBJ2-3, with 7 bases that match TRBD2. This CDR3 spans 13 amino acids. Germline V gene sequence: CDR1 SGHNT, CDR2 YENEEA. The trim removed 6 bases at V and 5 bases at J, leaving 5 bases unmatched. CDR3 loop: CASSLAVGDTQYF. The CDR3 nucleotides are TGTGCCAGCAGTCTAGCGGTGGGAGATACGCAGTATTTT.

This clonotype has ten or more counts. The chain is built from TRBV5-1 and TRBJ2-7; TRBD2 agrees at 10 bases. J lost 5 bases, V lost 2 bases, and 10 bases had no gene match. This CDR3 is 16 amino acids long. Looked up from germline, CDR1 is SGHRS and CDR2 is YFSETQ. The CDR3 region is CASSLSPGTSDNEQYF. The CDR3 DNA is TGCGCCAGCAGCTTATCTCCCGGGACTAGCGACAACGAGCAGTACTTC.

This sequence joins TRBV7-8 and TRBJ2-7; 10 nucleotides match TRBD1. V was clipped by 3 bases and J by 5 bases; unmatched bases: 10. From germline, CDR1 is SGHVS and CDR2 FQNEAQ. The length of the CDR3 is 16 residues. The CDR3 protein is CASSFGNRDRGDEQYF. In nucleotides, the CDR3 is TGTGCCAGCAGCTTCGGGAACCGGGACAGGGGAGACGAGCAGTACTTC.

Turning to this clonotype: A much larger clone is a single base away; this may be a read error. The V call is TRBV5-1, the J call TRBJ2-3; D remains unclear. Germline V gives CDR1 SGHRS, CDR2 YFSETQ. The CDR3 is made up of 14 amino acids. CDR3 region: CASGLAADTDTQYF. CDR3 nucleotides: TGCGCCAGCGGCTTGGCAGCAGATACAGATACGCAGTATTTT.

Concerning this clonotype itself: The CDR3 does not close with the conserved phenylalanine or tryptophan, likely indicating a read error. No DNA is shown, since the ends of the CDR3 on it are uncertain; the CDR3 is the one TCRdb lists. V and J are TRBV7-9 and TRBJ1-3. The germline gives CDR1 SEHNR, CDR2 FQNEAQ (reference sequence). The CDR3 has 13 amino acids, counting both end residues. The CDR3: CASSSYELAGARE.

The chain carries TRBV10-3 and TRBJ1-5; 10 positions agree with TRBD1. From germline, CDR1 is ENHRY and CDR2 SYGVKD. The CDR3 runs 17 residues. The trim removed 0 bases at V and 1 base at J, leaving 3 bases unmatched. The CDR3 nucleotides are TGTGCCATCAGTGAGTCGGGGGGACAGGGGAGCAATCAGCCCCAGCATTTT. This gives the protein CAISESGGQGSNQPQHF.

This clonotype was counted at least ten times. Here the CDR3 reads CASRGGLGGYTF. DNA of the CDR3: TGCGCCAGCAGAGGGGGGCTGGGGGGCTACACCTTC. This rearrangement joins TRBV10-1 to TRBJ1-2; possible D gene TRBD1, 6 bases. The V end was cut by 6 bases, the J end by 8 bases, with 13 bases between. Germline CDR1 is WNHNN and CDR2 is SYGVQD (reference sequence). The CDR3 loop spans 12 amino acids.

V is TRBV15 and J is TRBJ1-6; D is perhaps TRBD1 (5 bases). Trimming shortened V by 6 bases and J by 7 bases, and 16 bases separated the two germline ends. Germline V gives CDR1 LNHNV, CDR2 YYDKDF (reference sequence). The CDR3 is made up of 15 amino acids. The CDR3 reads CATRAGKVRNSPLHF. CDR3 DNA sequence: TGTGCCACCAGGGCAGGGAAGGTGCGAAATTCACCCCTCCACTTT. The whole variable domain, filled in from reference TRBV15 and TRBJ1-6, reads DAMVIQNPRYQVTQFGKPVTLSCSQTLNHNVMYWYQQKSSQAPKLLFHYYDKDFNNEADTPDNFQSRRPNTSFCFLDIRSPGLGDTAMYLCATRAGKVRNSPLHFGNGTRLTVT.

This clonotype has a count of ten or more. J is TRBJ1-6 and V is TRBV5-1, with D tentatively TRBD1 (5 bases). This CDR3 contains 15 residues. CDR1 is SGHRS and CDR2 is YFSETQ in the germline V gene. V lost 0 bases and J 10 bases, leaving 14 bases between the germline ends. The CDR3: CASSLAGDRYSPLHF. In DNA, the CDR3 is TGCGCCAGCAGCTTGGCCGGAGACAGATACTCACCCCTCCACTTT.

As for this clonotype: An end of the junction differs from the germline gene, which may be a read error. The CDR3 loop is CASSNPSTSGGASSQDRERRNF. As DNA, the CDR3 is TGTGCCAGCAGCAACCCTTCGACTAGCGGGGGGGCCAGCAGCCAAGACAGGGAAAGGCGCAATTTC. The chain links TRBV7-9 to TRBJ2-1; 14 bases align to TRBD2. Germline-derived CDR1 and CDR2 are SEHNR and FQNEAQ (reference sequence). The CDR3 loop spans 22 amino acids.

V is TRBV29-1 and J is TRBJ2-5, with no clear D. V gave up 4 bases and J gave up 1 base, with 10 bases separating them. There are 13 residues in the CDR3. The germline gives CDR1 SQVTM, CDR2 ANQGSEA. The CDR3 loop reads CSVATGFQETQYF. CDR3 nucleotides: TGCAGCGTTGCCACGGGTTTCCAAGAGACCCAGTACTTC.

The V call is TRBV12-3 or TRBV12-4, the J call TRBJ1-3; D is ambiguous. V gave up 10 bases and J gave up 1 base, with 17 bases separating them. This CDR3 contains 15 residues. The CDR3 DNA reads as TGTGCCAACAGCTACCAAAGACTTTCTGGAAACACCATATATTTT. Amino acid sequence: CANSYQRLSGNTIYF.

This clonotype appeared many times. CDR3 loop: CASRGSTINYGYTF. The CDR3 nucleotides read TGTGCCAGCAGGGGTAGTACAATTAACTATGGCTACACCTTC. The chain combines TRBV2 with TRBJ1-2; D is unclear. V lost 6 bases and J lost 1, with 12 bases in between. Per germline, CDR1 SNHLY and CDR2 FYNNEI. CDR3 length equals 14 residues.

The chain is built from TRBV20-1 and TRBJ2-7, with D hard to call. This CDR3 has 12 residues. Germline assignment: CDR1 DFQATT and CDR2 SNEGSKA (reference sequence). V dropped 6 bases and J dropped 5 bases, with 14 bases sitting between them. CDR3 DNA: TGCAGTGCGAACTCACAGAGGAACGAGCAGTACTTC. This codes for CSANSQRNEQYF.

There are many counts of this clonotype. CDR3 in amino acids: CATELGPGYSNQPQHF. The CDR3 coding sequence is TGTGCCACCGAATTGGGACCAGGCTATAGCAATCAGCCCCAGCATTTT. The V and J genes are TRBV19 and TRBJ1-5, with D perhaps matching TRBD1 (5 bases). Trimming stripped 10 bases from V and 0 bases from J, with 19 bases between. CDR1 and CDR2 from the germline V gene are LNHDA and SQIVND (reference sequence). This CDR3 is 16 amino acids long. The full variable domain, its missing parts supplied by reference TRBV19 and TRBJ1-5, is DGGITQSPKYLFRKEGQNVTLSCEQNLNHDAMYWYRQDPGQGLRLIYYSQIVNDFQKGDIAEGYSVSREKKESFPLTVTSAQKNPTAFYLCATELGPGYSNQPQHFGDGTRLSIL.

Ten or more counts support this clonotype. The gene calls are TRBV7-6 and TRBJ2-3; D tentatively fits TRBD1 or TRBD2 (5 bases each). V lost 1 base and J lost 5, with 16 bases in between. Germline lookup yields CDR1 SGHVS and CDR2 FNYEAQ. The CDR3 runs to 16 residues. The CDR3, as DNA: TGTGCCAGCAGCTTAGATGATTACGGGGCTAGAGATACGCAGTATTTT. It yields the protein CASSLDDYGARDTQYF.

This clonotype came up many times. The rearrangement joins TRBV12-3 or TRBV12-4 to TRBJ1-6; D uncertain. This CDR3 has 15 amino acids. The germline V and J ends were trimmed by 3 bases and 9 bases, with 15 bases remaining between them. The CDR3 DNA follows: TGTGCCAGCAGTTTTTGGAGGGAGAGCGGTTCACCCCTCCACTTT. It is translated as CASSFWRESGSPLHF.

This clonotype was detected only a few times. With a much larger clone just one base away, this may be a read error. The CDR3 sequence is CASRQGRGQETQYF. CDR3 coding DNA: TGTGCCAGCAGACAGGGGCGGGGACAAGAGACCCAGTACTTC. This rearrangement joins TRBV2 to TRBJ2-5; D possibly corresponds to TRBD1 (7 bases). Germline V gene lookup returns CDR1 SNHLY and CDR2 FYNNEI. This CDR3 region has 14 residues. The V and J ends lost 6 bases and 2 bases respectively, with 13 bases between them.

The rearrangement uses TRBV12-3 or TRBV12-4 and TRBJ2-5; 16 bases fit TRBD2. The end of the DNA is better explained by TRBJ2-3, so the J call may be wrong. The CDR3 contains 15 residues. CDR3 residues: CASSGTSGGATTQYF. The DNA for the CDR3 is TGTGCCAGCAGTGGGACTAGCGGGGGGGCGACGACGCAGTATTTT.

This clonotype was recorded a few times. The rearrangement links TRBV7-3 to TRBJ2-3; perhaps TRBD1 as D (6 bases). The CDR3 spans 16 residues. Between the trimmed V and J ends, which lost 4 bases and 1 base, there was a span of 15 bases. Germline loops: CDR1 SGHTA, CDR2 FQGTGA. CDR3 bases: TGTGCCAGCAGCTATCTACAGGGATTGGGCACAGATACGCAGTATTTT. It translates to CASSYLQGLGTDTQYF.

The rearrangement uses TRBV29-1 and TRBJ2-5; no definite D call. The CDR3 is 12 residues long. Between the trimmed V and J ends, which lost 8 bases and 1 base, there was a span of 11 bases. Germline V gives CDR1 SQVTM, CDR2 ANQGSEA. CDR3 loop: CSSRVGQETQYF. CDR3 nucleotides: TGCAGCTCTCGGGTGGGCCAAGAGACCCAGTACTTC.

This clonotype appeared a few times. The chain carries TRBV7-9 and TRBJ2-7; no definite D call. The CDR3 extends over 13 amino acids. Trimming shortened V by 1 base and J by 6 bases, and 10 bases separated the two germline ends. Germline V gene data show CDR1 as SEHNR and CDR2 as FQNEAQ (reference sequence). The CDR3, as DNA: TGTGCCAGCAGCTTAGGCGGCTCCGGCGAGCAGTACTTC. Its protein is CASSLGGSGEQYF. Looking up the rest from reference TRBV7-9 and TRBJ2-7 gives the full variable domain: DTGVSQNPRHKITKRGQNVTFRCDPISEHNRLYWYRQTLGQGPEFLTYFQNEAQLEKSRLLSDRFSAERPKGSFSTLEIQRTEQGDSAMYLCASSLGGSGEQYFGPGTRLTVT.

This chain connects TRBV19 to TRBJ1-6; 10 nucleotides line up with TRBD1. The germline V gene encodes CDR1 LNHDA and CDR2 SQIVND (reference sequence). The CDR3 is 15 amino acids. Trimming removed 5 bases from V and 9 bases from J; junction bases left unmatched: 7. The CDR3, as DNA: TGTGCCAGTAGTTCGGGACAGGGGCAATTTTCACCCCTCCACTTT. Translation gives CASSSGQGQFSPLHF.

This clonotype was counted many times. The chain joins TRBV20-1 to TRBJ1-5; the match to TRBD1 covers 8 bases. This CDR3 contains 18 residues. Germline CDR1 is DFQATT and CDR2 is SNEGSKA (reference sequence). Germline trimming cut 6 bases from V and 1 base from J; bases unmatched to any gene: 17. Here the CDR3 reads CSAVSGGRGLGSNQPQHF. The CDR3 DNA is TGCAGTGCGGTGAGCGGGGGCAGGGGGCTAGGAAGCAATCAGCCCCAGCATTTT.

The gene calls are TRBV3-1 and TRBJ2-7; the D call may be TRBD1 or TRBD2 (5 bases each). CDR1 is LGHDT and CDR2 is YNNKEL in the germline V gene (reference sequence). V was cut by 0 bases and J by 0 bases, with 12 bases left in between. This CDR3 region has 16 residues. CDR3 coding DNA: TGTGCCAGCAGCCAAGAGGTGGGGGTTAGCTCCTACGAGCAGTACTTC. As protein: CASSQEVGVSSYEQYF.

The chain is built from TRBV20-1 and TRBJ2-7; TRBD1 matches at 7 bases. Germline-derived CDR1 and CDR2 are DFQATT and SNEGSKA (reference sequence). The CDR3 runs to 15 residues. V lost 2 bases to trimming and J lost 0 bases; unmatched junction nucleotides: 7. The CDR3 reads CSARNPGQYSYEQYF. For the CDR3, the DNA is TGCAGTGCTAGAAACCCGGGACAGTACTCCTACGAGCAGTACTTC.

J is TRBJ2-7 and V is TRBV7-6; TRBD1 matches 9 bases. V trimming: 5 bases; J trimming: 5 bases; junction bases outside the gene matches: 7. This CDR3 has 14 amino acids. Germline-derived CDR1 and CDR2 are SGHVS and FNYEAQ. CDR3 sequence reads: CASSQLTGGHEQYF. In DNA, the CDR3 is TGTGCCAGCAGCCAGCTGACAGGGGGGCACGAGCAGTACTTC.